The clone carrying this T cell receptor (beta chain) has just a few counts. Its antigen is undetermined. This specimen comes from a study of memory CD4+ T cells and cytomegalovirus serostatus. V was shortened by 0 bases and J by 5 bases, with 16 bases between the two germline ends. The germline V gene has CDR1 MNHEY and CDR2 SVGAGI. The CDR3 spans 16 residues. Measured with immunoSEQ multiplex PCR; TCRdb has only the in-frame clones, and not every one. The table includes 60,000 to 70,000 clones, about 80% detected once. The sort gate was single viable CD3+CD4+CD8-CD45RO+ cells for memory CD4+ T cells. Serum IgG to CMV pp150, pp28, p38 and p52 defined serostatus. After thawing, CD4+ T cells were positively selected. Study-wide results and limits: About 40% of the roughly 160 known CMV-associated TCRbeta sequences appeared in CD4+ memory. CMV serostatus prediction reached median AUC 0.95, or 0.91 with US-trained model.

This sequence originates from an adult in good health and CMV-seropositive. V gene TRBV6-5 combines with J gene TRBJ1-1; D is uncertain. Sequenced sample: memory CD4+ T cells from blood. Here the CDR3 DNA reads TGTGCCAGCAGTTACTCGTCCCCCATTACGGGGACTGAAGCTTTCTTT. It translates to CASSYSSPITGTEAFF.